These 20 T cell receptor beta chains were all obtained from the same sample, sequenced in a study of CD8 T cells in Susac syndrome (dated by TCRdb to the late 2010s). Library prep was done by the immunoSEQ multiplex PCR assay. RNA was extracted using the RNeasy kit, and roughly 0.5 to 1 ug of the RNA was reverse transcribed with random hexamers. The public reads were quality trimmed at Q25 with fastp and then assembled into clones with MiXCR by TCRdb, keeping productive beta chains. Every distinct CDR3 protein forms one entry, paired with its most common genes and DNA. Recorded for this sample are some 150,000 distinct CDR3 sequences; about 94% of them occurred a single time. The ten largest clones represent about 0.21% of the sample. The sequencing input was CD8+ T cells from PBMCs. Receptors originate from a human donor with multiple sclerosis.

This sequence joins TRBV5-1 and TRBJ2-7, with a tentative D call TRBD1 (6 bases). CDR3 length: 14 amino acids. Per germline, CDR1 SGHRS and CDR2 YFSETQ. Trimming stripped 4 bases from V and 1 base from J, with 12 bases between. The CDR3: CASSLNRVSYEQYF. The CDR3 DNA is TGCGCCAGCAGCCTAAACAGGGTTTCCTACGAGCAGTACTTC.

CDR3 coding DNA: TGTGCCTGGAGTCCCCGACAGGGTGGGTTAGGTTCACCCCTCCACTTT. This codes for CAWSPRQGGLGSPLHF. The chain recombines TRBV30 with TRBJ1-6; 7 nucleotides line up with TRBD1. J lost 9 bases, V lost 2 bases, and 13 bases had no gene match. Germline V gene data show CDR1 as GTSNPN and CDR2 as SVGIG (reference sequence). The CDR3 extends over 16 amino acids.

The chain recombines TRBV7-8 with TRBJ2-1; D unclear. CDR1 and CDR2 from the germline V gene are SGHVS and FQNEAQ. Trimming pared 1 base from V and 0 bases from J, leaving 13 bases between. The CDR3 sequence is 17 residues long. For the CDR3, the DNA is TGTGCCAGCAGCTTAGTGCGAGTAGGGTACTCCTACAATGAGCAGTTCTTC. It yields the protein CASSLVRVGYSYNEQFF.

The chain links TRBV5-1 to TRBJ2-7, with D perhaps TRBD1 or TRBD2 (5 bases each). In germline, CDR1 is SGHRS, CDR2 YFSETQ. The CDR3 has 16 residues. V was cut by 0 bases and J by 2 bases, with 15 bases left in between. The CDR3 here is CASSLEGTRTPYEQYF. CDR3 nucleotides: TGCGCCAGCAGCTTGGAAGGGACCCGGACCCCCTACGAGCAGTACTTC.

The chain links TRBV4-1 to TRBJ1-5; D is perhaps TRBD1 (6 bases). Germline values: CDR1 MGHRA, CDR2 YSYEKL. The CDR3 extends over 16 amino acids. The V end lost 1 base, the J end lost 3 bases, and 13 bases lay between the germline ends. CDR3 sequence reads: CASSQGGGHFNQPQHF. The CDR3 nucleotides are TGCGCCAGCAGCCAAGGTGGGGGACACTTCAATCAGCCCCAGCATTTT.

This sequence joins TRBV29-1 and TRBJ2-7, with a possible D match to TRBD2 (7 bases). V lost 4 bases and J lost 3, with 10 bases in between. The CDR3 is 12 amino acids. Germline V lookup: CDR1 SQVTM, CDR2 ANQGSEA. The CDR3 sequence: CSVGGGGYEQYF. In DNA, the CDR3 is TGCAGCGTTGGGGGGGGCGGCTACGAGCAGTACTTC.

This chain links TRBV29-1 with TRBJ1-1; D gene uncertain. The CDR3 consists of 13 residues. The V end was cut by 3 bases, the J end by 3 bases, with 11 bases between. CDR1 is SQVTM, CDR2 ANQGSEA, per germline. The CDR3: CSVERSGDTEAFF. The CDR3 bases are TGCAGCGTTGAGCGCTCAGGCGACACTGAAGCTTTCTTT.

The rearrangement uses TRBV7-9 and TRBJ1-2, with TRBD1 identical over 9 bases. Germline loops: CDR1 SEHNR, CDR2 FQNEAQ (reference sequence). Germline trimming cut 5 bases from V and 4 bases from J; bases unmatched to any gene: 8. The CDR3 has 15 residues. CDR3 sequence: CASSQTGGGVYGYTF. CDR3 nucleotides: TGTGCCAGCAGCCAAACAGGGGGCGGGGTCTATGGCTACACCTTC.

The chain employs TRBV7-9 and TRBJ2-1; the match to TRBD2 covers 12 bases. Germline V gene sequence: CDR1 SEHNR, CDR2 FQNEAQ (reference sequence). Losses at the gene ends were 4 bases for V and 7 bases for J; bases not matched to a gene: 5. The CDR3 runs 15 residues. The CDR3 loop is CASSSWTSGENEQFF. CDR3 coding DNA: TGTGCCAGCAGCTCTTGGACTAGCGGGGAAAATGAGCAGTTCTTC.

This clonotype showed up just once. The CDR3 spells CASSLSSGAADTQYF. CDR3 DNA: TGTGCCAGCAGCTTATCTAGCGGGGCGGCAGATACGCAGTATTTT. The V and J genes are TRBV7-6 and TRBJ2-3, with 9 bases aligning to TRBD2. The CDR3 has 15 amino acids. The germline V gene has CDR1 SGHVS and CDR2 FNYEAQ. Trimming cost V 2 bases and J 4 bases; bases outside gene matches: 4.

The rearrangement joins TRBV20-1 to TRBJ2-1, with TRBD2 as a possible D gene (7 bases). V dropped 5 bases and J dropped 5 bases, with 16 bases sitting between them. CDR3 length: 14 amino acids. The V gene's germline CDR1 is DFQATT and CDR2 SNEGSKA (reference sequence). CDR3 protein: CSARLAWGHNEQFF. The DNA for the CDR3 is TGCAGTGCTCGACTAGCCTGGGGGCACAATGAGCAGTTCTTC.

The chain links TRBV7-9 to TRBJ1-2; 9 nucleotides align to TRBD1. The CDR3 covers 14 residues. Germline V gives CDR1 SEHNR, CDR2 FQNEAQ (reference sequence). The trim removed 5 bases at V and 8 bases at J, leaving 9 bases unmatched. Here the CDR3 DNA reads TGTGCCAGCAGCCTTGGGGACAGGGTACTGGGCTACACCTTC. Protein product: CASSLGDRVLGYTF.

The gene calls are TRBV10-2 and TRBJ2-2, with D maybe TRBD1 (5 bases). The CDR3 runs 12 residues. V gave up 10 bases and J gave up 7 bases, with 13 bases separating them. Germline-derived CDR1 and CDR2 are WSHSY and SAAADI. CDR3 in amino acids: CATQGLNGELFF. The CDR3 DNA follows: TGCGCCACCCAGGGATTGAACGGGGAGCTGTTTTTT.

This clonotype appeared a few times. The V gene is TRBV25-1, the J gene TRBJ2-1, with D unclear. The CDR3 has 12 residues. V gave up 4 bases and J gave up 4 bases, with 5 bases separating them. Per the germline V gene, CDR1 is MGHDK and CDR2 is SYGVNS. The CDR3 loop is CASSGEYNEQFF. DNA for the CDR3: TGTGCCAGCAGTGGAGAATACAATGAGCAGTTCTTC.

The rearrangement joins TRBV13 to TRBJ1-6; D remains ambiguous. CDR1 and CDR2 from the germline V gene are PRHDT and FYEKMQ (reference sequence). Trimming removed 4 bases from V and 12 bases from J, with 10 bases in between. CDR3 length equals 12 residues. DNA of the CDR3: TGTGCCAGCAGCTCGGGGAAAGAACCCCTCCACTTT. It is translated as CASSSGKEPLHF. The whole variable domain, remainder taken from reference TRBV13 and TRBJ1-6, is AAGVIQSPRHLIKEKRETATLKCYPIPRHDTVYWYQQGPGQDPQFLISFYEKMQSDKGSIPDRFSAQQFSDYHSELNMSSLELGDSALYFCASSSGKEPLHFGNGTRLTVT.

The chain has TRBV5-6 and TRBJ1-5; D is uncertain. The CDR3 runs to 13 residues. V lost 3 bases and J 7 bases, leaving 11 bases between the germline ends. Germline CDR1 reads SGHDT; CDR2 reads YYEEEE. The CDR3 nucleotides are TGTGCCAGCAGCTCTGGGAATGGGCAGCCCCAGCATTTT. Its protein product is CASSSGNGQPQHF. The entire variable domain, with the rest obtained from reference TRBV5-6 and TRBJ1-5, is as follows: DAGVTQSPTHLIKTRGQQVTLRCSPKSGHDTVSWYQQALGQGPQFIFQYYEEEERQRGNFPDRFSGHQFPNYSSELNVNALLLGDSALYLCASSSGNGQPQHFGDGTRLSIL.

The V call is TRBV7-9, the J call TRBJ2-1; D unresolved. Germline V gene lookup returns CDR1 SEHNR and CDR2 FQNEAQ (reference sequence). Between the trimmed V and J ends, which lost 3 bases and 1 base, there was a span of 10 bases. The CDR3 spans 15 residues. The CDR3 protein is CASSLSDLSYNEQFF. CDR3 in DNA: TGTGCCAGCAGCTTGAGCGACTTATCCTACAATGAGCAGTTCTTC.

This clonotype was observed once. The rearrangement uses TRBV10-3 and TRBJ2-1, with 7 nucleotides matching TRBD2. This CDR3 comprises 16 residues. Trimming cost V 2 bases and J 2 bases; bases outside gene matches: 6. Germline V lookup: CDR1 ENHRY, CDR2 SYGVKD. CDR3 in DNA: TGTGCCATCAGTGAGGGGGTAGCGGGCGCCTACAATGAGCAGTTCTTC. Its translation is CAISEGVAGAYNEQFF.

V gene TRBV12-3 or TRBV12-4 combines with J gene TRBJ2-1; D may correspond to TRBD1 or TRBD2 (5 bases each). This CDR3 has 12 amino acids. Trimming cost V 9 bases and J 8 bases, with 14 bases left between them. CDR3 amino acids: CASRQGRDEQFF. CDR3 nucleotides: TGTGCCAGTAGGCAGGGACGGGATGAGCAGTTCTTC.

The chain links TRBV28 to TRBJ2-3; the D gene is possibly TRBD2 (6 bases). Germline CDR1 and CDR2: MDHEN and SYDVKM. This CDR3 has 16 residues. The V end was cut by 6 bases, the J end by 2 bases, with 18 bases between. The CDR3 DNA follows: TGTGCCAGCAGCCCGCGGGGCAGGGCATACACAGATACGCAGTATTTT. Residues: CASSPRGRAYTDTQYF. Using reference TRBV28 and TRBJ2-3 for the parts outside the CDR3, the full variable domain is DVKVTQSSRYLVKRTGEKVFLECVQDMDHENMFWYRQDPGLGLRLIYFSYDVKMKEKGDIPEGYSVSREKKERFSLILESASTNQTSMYLCASSPRGRAYTDTQYFGPGTRLTVL.